This T cell receptor (beta chain) was obtained from a study of shared clonotypes between healthy human individuals. It was 300 ng DNA, approximately 30,000 T cell genomes, that went into each replicate PCR of unsorted PBMC. The protocol was immunoSEQ multiplex PCR, while the TCRdb copy is restricted to in-frame clones and leaves out a portion. The table includes about 500,000 clones, around 77% detected once. Remarks on this clone: Its antigen is as yet unknown.

Study outcomes and limitations: Few donors limited the genetic and exposure-history diversity represented. Apart from blood, nothing was sampled; tissue repertoires likely differ.

The source material was PBMCs. The sequence was obtained from a woman in her forties in good health. Some clones in this sample may be carry-over from other donors' samples.

The CDR3 region has the DNA TGTGCCAGCAGCCCGTGGACTAGCGCACGCTCCTACAATGAGCAGTTCTTC. Its translation: CASSPWTSARSYNEQFF. This chain joins TRBV7-2 and TRBJ2-1; 9 bases align to TRBD2. Unmatched junction bases numbered 8, after V lost 5 bases and J lost 0 bases. CDR3 length: 17 amino acids. Germline CDR1 and CDR2: SGHTA and FQGNSA.